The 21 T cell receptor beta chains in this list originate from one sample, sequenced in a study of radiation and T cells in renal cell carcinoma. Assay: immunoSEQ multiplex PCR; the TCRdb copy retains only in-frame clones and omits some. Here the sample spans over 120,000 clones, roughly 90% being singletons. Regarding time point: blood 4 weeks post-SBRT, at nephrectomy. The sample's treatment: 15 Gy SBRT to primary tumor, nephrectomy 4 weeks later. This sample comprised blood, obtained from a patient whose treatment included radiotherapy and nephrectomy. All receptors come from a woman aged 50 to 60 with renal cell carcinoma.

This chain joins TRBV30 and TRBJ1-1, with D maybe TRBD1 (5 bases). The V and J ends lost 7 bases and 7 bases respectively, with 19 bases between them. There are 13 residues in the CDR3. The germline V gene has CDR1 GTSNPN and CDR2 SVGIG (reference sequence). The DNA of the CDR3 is TGTGCCTCGCAGGGCGGAGGCCCGATTGAAGCTTTCTTT. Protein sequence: CASQGGGPIEAFF.

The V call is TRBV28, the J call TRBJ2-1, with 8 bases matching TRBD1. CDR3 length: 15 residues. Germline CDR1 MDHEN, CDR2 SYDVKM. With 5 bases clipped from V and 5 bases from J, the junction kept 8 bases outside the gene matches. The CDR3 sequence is CASSPGATGDNEQFF. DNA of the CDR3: TGTGCCAGCAGTCCGGGGGCGACAGGGGACAATGAGCAGTTCTTC. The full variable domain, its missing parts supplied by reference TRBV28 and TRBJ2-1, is DVKVTQSSRYLVKRTGEKVFLECVQDMDHENMFWYRQDPGLGLRLIYFSYDVKMKEKGDIPEGYSVSREKKERFSLILESASTNQTSMYLCASSPGATGDNEQFFGPGTRLTVL.

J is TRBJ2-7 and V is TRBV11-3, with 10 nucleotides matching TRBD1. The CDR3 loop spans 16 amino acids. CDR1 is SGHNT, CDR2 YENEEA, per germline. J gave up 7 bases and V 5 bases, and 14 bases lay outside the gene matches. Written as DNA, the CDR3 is TGTGCCAGCAGCCCAGGACAGGGGGAGACCGTGGGGGAGCAGTACTTC. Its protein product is CASSPGQGETVGEQYF.

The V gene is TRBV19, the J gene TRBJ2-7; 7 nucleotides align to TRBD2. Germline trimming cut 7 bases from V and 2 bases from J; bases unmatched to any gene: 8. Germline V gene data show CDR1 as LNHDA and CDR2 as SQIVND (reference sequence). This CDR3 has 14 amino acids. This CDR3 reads CASKGTIDAYEQYF. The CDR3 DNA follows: TGTGCCAGTAAGGGGACTATCGACGCCTACGAGCAGTACTTC.

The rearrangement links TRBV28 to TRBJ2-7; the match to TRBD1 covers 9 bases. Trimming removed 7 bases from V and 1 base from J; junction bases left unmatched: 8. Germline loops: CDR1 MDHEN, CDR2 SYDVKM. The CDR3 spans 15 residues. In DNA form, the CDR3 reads TGTGCCAGCATCCTGCACAGGGGGCTGTCCTACGAGCAGTACTTC. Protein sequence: CASILHRGLSYEQYF.

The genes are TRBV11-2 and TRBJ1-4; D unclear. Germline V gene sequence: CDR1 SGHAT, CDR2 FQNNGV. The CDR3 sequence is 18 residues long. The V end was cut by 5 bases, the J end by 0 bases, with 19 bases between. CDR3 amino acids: CASSLSRTGSATNEKLFF. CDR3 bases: TGTGCCAGCAGCCTATCGAGGACGGGATCAGCAACTAATGAAAAACTGTTTTTT.

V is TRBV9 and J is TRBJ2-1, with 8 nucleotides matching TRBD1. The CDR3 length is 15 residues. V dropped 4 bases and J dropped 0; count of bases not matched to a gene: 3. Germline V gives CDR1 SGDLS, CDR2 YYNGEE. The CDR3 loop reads CASSTGGNSYNEQFF. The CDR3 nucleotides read TGTGCCAGCAGCACAGGGGGGAACTCCTACAATGAGCAGTTCTTC.

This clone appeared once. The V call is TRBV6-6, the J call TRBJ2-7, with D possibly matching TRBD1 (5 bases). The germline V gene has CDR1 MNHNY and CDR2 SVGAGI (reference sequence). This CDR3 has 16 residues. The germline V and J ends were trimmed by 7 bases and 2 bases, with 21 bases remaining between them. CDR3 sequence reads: CASTLPVRTTTYEQYF. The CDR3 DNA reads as TGTGCCAGCACCTTACCGGTGCGGACAACCACCTACGAGCAGTACTTC.

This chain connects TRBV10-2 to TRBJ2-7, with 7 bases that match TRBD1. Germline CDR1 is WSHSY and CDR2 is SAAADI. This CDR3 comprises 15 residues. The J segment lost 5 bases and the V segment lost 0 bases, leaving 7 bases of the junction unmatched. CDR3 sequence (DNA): TGCGCCAGCAGTGAGTCGGGGACAGTTTTAAACGAGCAGTACTTC. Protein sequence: CASSESGTVLNEQYF.

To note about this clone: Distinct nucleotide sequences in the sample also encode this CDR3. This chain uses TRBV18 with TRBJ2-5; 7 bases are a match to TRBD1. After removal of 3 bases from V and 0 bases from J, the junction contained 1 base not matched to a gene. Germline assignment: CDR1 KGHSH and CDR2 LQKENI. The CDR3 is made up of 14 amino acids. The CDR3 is CASSPGTDQETQYF. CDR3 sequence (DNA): TGTGCCAGCTCACCCGGGACAGACCAAGAGACCCAGTACTTC.

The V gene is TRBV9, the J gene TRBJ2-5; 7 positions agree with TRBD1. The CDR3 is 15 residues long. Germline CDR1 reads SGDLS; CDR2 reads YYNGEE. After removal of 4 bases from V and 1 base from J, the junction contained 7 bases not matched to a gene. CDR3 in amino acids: CASSTRDSRQETQYF. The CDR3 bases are TGTGCCAGCAGCACCCGGGACAGTCGCCAAGAGACCCAGTACTTC.

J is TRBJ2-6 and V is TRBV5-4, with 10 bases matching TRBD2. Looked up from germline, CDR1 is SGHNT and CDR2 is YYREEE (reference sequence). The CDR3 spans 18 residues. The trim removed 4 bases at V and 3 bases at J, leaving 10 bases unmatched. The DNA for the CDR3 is TGTGCCAGCAGCGGAGTTAGCGGGGGGTCCCTTGGGGCCAACGTCCTGACTTTC. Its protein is CASSGVSGGSLGANVLTF.

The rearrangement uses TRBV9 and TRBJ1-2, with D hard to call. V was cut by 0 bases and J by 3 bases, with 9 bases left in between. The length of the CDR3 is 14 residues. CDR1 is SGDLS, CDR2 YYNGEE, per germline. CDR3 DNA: TGTGCCAGCAGCGTAGTAGCAAATGACTATGGCTACACCTTC. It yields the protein CASSVVANDYGYTF.

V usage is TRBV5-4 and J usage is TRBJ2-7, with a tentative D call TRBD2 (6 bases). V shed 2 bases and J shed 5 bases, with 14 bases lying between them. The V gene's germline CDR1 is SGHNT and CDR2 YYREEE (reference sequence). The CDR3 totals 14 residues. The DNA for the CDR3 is TGTGCCAGCAGCTTCATGGGGGGTAAGAACGAGCAGTACTTC. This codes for CASSFMGGKNEQYF.

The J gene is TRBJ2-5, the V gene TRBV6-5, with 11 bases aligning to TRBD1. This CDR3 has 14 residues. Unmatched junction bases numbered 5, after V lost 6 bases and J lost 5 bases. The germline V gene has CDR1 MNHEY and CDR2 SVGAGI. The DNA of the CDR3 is TGTGCCAGCAGGGGGGACAGGGGGAGGGAGACCCAGTACTTC. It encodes CASRGDRGRETQYF.

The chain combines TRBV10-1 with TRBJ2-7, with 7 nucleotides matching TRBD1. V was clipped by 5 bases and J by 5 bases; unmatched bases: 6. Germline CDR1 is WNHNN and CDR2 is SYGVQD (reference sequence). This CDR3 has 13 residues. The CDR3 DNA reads TGCGCCAGCAGTCCCGGGACAGAAGACGAGCAGTACTTC. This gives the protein CASSPGTEDEQYF.

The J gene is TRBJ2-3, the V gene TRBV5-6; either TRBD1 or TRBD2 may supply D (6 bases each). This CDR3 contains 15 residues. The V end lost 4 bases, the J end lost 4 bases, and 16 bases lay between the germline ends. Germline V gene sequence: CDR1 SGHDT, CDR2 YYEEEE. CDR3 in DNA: TGTGCCAGCAGCGGGACTGGGGGCCGGCCAGATACGCAGTATTTT. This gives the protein CASSGTGGRPDTQYF.

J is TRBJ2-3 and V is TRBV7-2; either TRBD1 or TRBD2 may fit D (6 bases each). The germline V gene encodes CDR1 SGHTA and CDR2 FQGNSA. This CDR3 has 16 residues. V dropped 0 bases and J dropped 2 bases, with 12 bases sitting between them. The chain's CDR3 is CASSLALGGTTDTQYF. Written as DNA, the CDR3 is TGTGCCAGCAGCTTAGCGCTAGGGGGGACCACAGATACGCAGTATTTT.

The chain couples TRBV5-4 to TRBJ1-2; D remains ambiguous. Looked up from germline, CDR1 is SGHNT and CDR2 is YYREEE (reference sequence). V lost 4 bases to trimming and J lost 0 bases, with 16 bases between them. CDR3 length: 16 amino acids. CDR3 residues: CASSPPGTLPNYGYTF. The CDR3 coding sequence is TGTGCCAGCAGCCCTCCAGGCACGTTGCCTAACTATGGCTACACCTTC.

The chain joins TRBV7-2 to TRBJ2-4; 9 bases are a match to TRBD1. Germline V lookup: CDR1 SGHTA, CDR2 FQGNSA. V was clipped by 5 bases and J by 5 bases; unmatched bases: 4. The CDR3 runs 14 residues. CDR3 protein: CASSPRTGENIQYF. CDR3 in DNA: TGTGCCAGCAGCCCTCGGACAGGGGAAAACATTCAGTACTTC. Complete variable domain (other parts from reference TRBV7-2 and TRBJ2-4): GAGVSQSPSNKVTEKGKDVELRCDPISGHTALYWYRQSLGQGLEFLIYFQGNSAPDKSGLPSDRFSAERTGGSVSTLTIQRTQQEDSAVYLCASSPRTGENIQYFGAGTRLSVL.

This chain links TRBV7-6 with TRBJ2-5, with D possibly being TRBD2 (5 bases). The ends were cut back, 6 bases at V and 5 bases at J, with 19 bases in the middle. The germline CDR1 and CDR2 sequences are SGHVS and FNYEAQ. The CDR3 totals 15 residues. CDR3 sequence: CASSSDSGSGETQYF. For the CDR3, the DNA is TGTGCCAGCAGTTCCGATAGTGGGAGCGGTGAGACCCAGTACTTC. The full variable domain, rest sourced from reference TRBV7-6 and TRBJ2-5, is GAGVSQSPRYKVTKRGQDVALRCDPISGHVSLYWYRQALGQGPEFLTYFNYEAQQDKSGLPNDRFSAERPEGSISTLTIQRTEQRDSAMYRCASSSDSGSGETQYFGPGTRLLVL.